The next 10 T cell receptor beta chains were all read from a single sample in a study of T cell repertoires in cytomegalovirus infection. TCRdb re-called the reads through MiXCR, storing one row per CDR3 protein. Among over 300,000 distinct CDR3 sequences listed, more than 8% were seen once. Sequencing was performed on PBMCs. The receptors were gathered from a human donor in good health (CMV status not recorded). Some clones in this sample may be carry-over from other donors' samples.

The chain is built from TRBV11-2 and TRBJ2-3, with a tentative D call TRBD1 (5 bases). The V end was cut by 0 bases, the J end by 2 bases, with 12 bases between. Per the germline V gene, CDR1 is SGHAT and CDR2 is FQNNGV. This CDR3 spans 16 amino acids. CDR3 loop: CASSLEAGYVTDTQYF. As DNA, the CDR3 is TGTGCCAGCAGCTTAGAGGCAGGGTATGTCACAGATACGCAGTATTTT.

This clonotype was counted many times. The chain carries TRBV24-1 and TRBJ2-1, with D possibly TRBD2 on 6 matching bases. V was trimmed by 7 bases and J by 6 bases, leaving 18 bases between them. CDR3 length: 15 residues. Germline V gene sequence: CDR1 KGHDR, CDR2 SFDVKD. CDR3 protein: CATSDGGLDGNEQFF. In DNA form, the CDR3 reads TGTGCCACCAGCGATGGAGGGCTGGACGGCAATGAGCAGTTCTTC.

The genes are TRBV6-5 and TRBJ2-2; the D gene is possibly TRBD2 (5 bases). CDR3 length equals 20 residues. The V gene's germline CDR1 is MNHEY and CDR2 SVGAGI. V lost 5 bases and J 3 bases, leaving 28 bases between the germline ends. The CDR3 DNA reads TGTGCCAGCAGTCACGATCCGGGATTAACACACTCCATCGACACCGGGGAGCTGTTTTTT. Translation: CASSHDPGLTHSIDTGELFF.

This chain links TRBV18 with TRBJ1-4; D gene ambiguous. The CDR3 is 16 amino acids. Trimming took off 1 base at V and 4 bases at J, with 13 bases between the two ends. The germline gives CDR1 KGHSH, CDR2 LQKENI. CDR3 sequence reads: CASSPRPPQNNEKLFF. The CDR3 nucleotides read TGTGCCAGCTCACCACGGCCGCCGCAGAATAATGAAAAACTGTTTTTT.

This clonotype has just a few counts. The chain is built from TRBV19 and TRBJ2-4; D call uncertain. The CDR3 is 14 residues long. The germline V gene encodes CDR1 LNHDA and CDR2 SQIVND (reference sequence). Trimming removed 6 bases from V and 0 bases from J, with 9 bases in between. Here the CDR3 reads CASRGGVAKNIQYF. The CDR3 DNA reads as TGTGCCAGTAGGGGCGGTGTAGCCAAAAACATTCAGTACTTC.

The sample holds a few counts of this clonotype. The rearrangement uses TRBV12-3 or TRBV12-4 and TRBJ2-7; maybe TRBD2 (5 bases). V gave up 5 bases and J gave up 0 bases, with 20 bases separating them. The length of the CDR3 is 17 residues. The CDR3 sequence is CASSRRTTTRDSYEQYF. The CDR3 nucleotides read TGTGCCAGCAGTCGGCGCACGACGACCCGGGACTCCTACGAGCAGTACTTC.

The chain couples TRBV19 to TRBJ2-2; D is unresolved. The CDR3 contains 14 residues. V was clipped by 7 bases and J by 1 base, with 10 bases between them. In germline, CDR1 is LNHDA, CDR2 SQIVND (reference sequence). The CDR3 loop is CASTKDWNTGELFF. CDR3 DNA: TGTGCCAGTACTAAAGACTGGAACACCGGGGAGCTGTTTTTT.

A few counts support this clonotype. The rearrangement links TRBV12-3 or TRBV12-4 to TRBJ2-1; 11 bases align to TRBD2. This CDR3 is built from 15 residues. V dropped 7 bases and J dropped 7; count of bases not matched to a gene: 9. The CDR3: CASILKGLAANEQFF. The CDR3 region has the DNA TGTGCCAGCATCTTAAAGGGACTAGCGGCTAATGAGCAGTTCTTC.

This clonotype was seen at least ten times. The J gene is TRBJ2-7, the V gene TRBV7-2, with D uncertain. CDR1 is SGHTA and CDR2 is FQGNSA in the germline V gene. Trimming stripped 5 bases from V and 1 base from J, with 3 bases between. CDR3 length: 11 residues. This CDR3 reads CASSASYEQYF. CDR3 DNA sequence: TGTGCCAGCAGCGCATCCTACGAGCAGTACTTC.

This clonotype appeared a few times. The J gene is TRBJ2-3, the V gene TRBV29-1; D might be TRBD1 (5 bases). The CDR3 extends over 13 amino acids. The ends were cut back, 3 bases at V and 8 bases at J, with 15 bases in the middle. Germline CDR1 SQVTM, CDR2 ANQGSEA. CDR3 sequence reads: CSVEYKTQGTQYF. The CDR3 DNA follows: TGCAGCGTTGAGTACAAGACCCAGGGTACGCAGTATTTT.